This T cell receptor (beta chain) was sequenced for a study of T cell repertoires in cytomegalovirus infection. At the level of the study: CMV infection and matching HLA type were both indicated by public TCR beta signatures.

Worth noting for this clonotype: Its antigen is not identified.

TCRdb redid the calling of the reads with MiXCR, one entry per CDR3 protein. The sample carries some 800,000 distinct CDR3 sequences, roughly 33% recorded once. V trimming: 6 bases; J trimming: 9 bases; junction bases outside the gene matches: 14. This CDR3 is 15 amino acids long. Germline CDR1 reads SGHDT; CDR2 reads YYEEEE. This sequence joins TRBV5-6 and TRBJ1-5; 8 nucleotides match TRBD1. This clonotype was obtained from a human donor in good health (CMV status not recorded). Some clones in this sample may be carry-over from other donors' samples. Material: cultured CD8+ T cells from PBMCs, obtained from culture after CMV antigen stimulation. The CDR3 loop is CASNRDRKQSWPQHF. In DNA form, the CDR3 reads TGTGCCAGCAACCGGGACAGGAAGCAATCATGGCCCCAGCATTTT. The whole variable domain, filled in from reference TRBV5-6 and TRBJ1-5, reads DAGVTQSPTHLIKTRGQQVTLRCSPKSGHDTVSWYQQALGQGPQFIFQYYEEEERQRGNFPDRFSGHQFPNYSSELNVNALLLGDSALYLCASNRDRKQSWPQHFGDGTRLSIL.